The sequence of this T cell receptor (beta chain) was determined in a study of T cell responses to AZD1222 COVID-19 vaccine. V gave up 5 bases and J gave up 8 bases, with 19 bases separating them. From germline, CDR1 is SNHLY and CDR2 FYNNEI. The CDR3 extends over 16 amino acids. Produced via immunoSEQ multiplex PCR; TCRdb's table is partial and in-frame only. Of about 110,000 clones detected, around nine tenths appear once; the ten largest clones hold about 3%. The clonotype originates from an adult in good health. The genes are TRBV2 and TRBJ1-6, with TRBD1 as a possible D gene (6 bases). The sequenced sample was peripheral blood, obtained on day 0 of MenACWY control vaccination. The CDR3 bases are TGTGCCAGCAGTCCTCAAAGTGGACAGACGGATTCACCCCTCCACTTT. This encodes CASSPQSGQTDSPLHF. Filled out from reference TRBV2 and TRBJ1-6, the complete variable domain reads EPEVTQTPSHQVTQMGQEVILRCVPISNHLYFYWYRQILGQKVEFLVSFYNNEISEKSEIFDDQFSVERPDGSNFTLKIRSTKLEDSAMYFCASSPQSGQTDSPLHFGNGTRLTVT.